The source of this T cell receptor beta chain is a study of blood T cell repertoires in COVID-19. Looking at the study overall: Samples taken during acute and convalescent COVID-19 were collected in the United States, Italy and Spain.

CDR1 and CDR2 from the germline V gene are WNHNN and SYGVQD (reference sequence). The V gene lost 0 bases and the J gene lost 6 bases, with 14 bases spanning the gap. This CDR3 spans 16 amino acids. The data were produced by immunoSEQ multiplex PCR, yet TCRdb's version contains in-frame clones alone and is incomplete. The sample lists 250,000 or so clones, approximately 86% occurring once. Sequenced material: peripheral blood. The TCR comes from a man between 40 and 49 years old with active or convalescent COVID-19. The V call is TRBV10-1, the J call TRBJ2-2; D possibly corresponds to TRBD1 (5 bases). The CDR3 DNA follows: TGCGCCAGCAGTGAGTCAGGCAGGGTTTTCGCCGGGGAGCTGTTTTTT. Amino acid sequence: CASSESGRVFAGELFF.